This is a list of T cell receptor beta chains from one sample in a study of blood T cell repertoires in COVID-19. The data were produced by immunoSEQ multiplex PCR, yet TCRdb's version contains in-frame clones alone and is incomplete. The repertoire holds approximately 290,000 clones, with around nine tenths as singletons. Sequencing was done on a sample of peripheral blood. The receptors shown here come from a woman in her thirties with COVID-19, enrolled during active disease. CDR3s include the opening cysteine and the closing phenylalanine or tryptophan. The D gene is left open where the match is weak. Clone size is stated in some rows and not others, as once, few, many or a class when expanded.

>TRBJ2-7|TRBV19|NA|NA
TGTGCCACACGGAAACATACTAGCTCCTACGAGCAGTACTTC
CATRKHTSSYEQYF
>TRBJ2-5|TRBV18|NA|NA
TGTGCCAGCTACCAGGGAAGTAAAGAGACCCAGTACTTC
CASYQGSKETQYF
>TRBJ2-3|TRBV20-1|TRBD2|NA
TGCAGTGCTAGTGGGGGCCGGGGGGGCGACACAGATACGCAGTATTTT
CSASGGRGGDTDTQYF
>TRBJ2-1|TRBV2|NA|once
TGTGCCAGCAGGTCAGGTTTATCGGTCCTAGCCAATGAGCAGTTCTTC
CASRSGLSVLANEQFF
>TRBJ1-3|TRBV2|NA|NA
TGTGCCAGCAGTGTAGGGGCTGGAAACACCATATATTTT
CASSVGAGNTIYF
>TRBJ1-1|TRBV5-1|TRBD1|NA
TGCGCCAGCAGCTTTACAGGGGTGGGAAACACTGAAGCTTTCTTT
CASSFTGVGNTEAFF
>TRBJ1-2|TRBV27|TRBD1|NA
TGTGCCAGCAGACAGGGGGCGATCGGTTTAGGCTATGGCTACACCTTC
CASRQGAIGLGYGYTF
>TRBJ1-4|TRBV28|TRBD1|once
TGTGCCAGCAGCCGATGGGACAGGGTAAATGAAAAACTGTTTTTT
CASSRWDRVNEKLFF
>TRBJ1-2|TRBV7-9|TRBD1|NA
TGTGCCAGCAGCCCAGGACAGGGGGCTGTCTATGGCTACACCTTC
CASSPGQGAVYGYTF
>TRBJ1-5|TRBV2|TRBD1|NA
TGTGCCAGCGGGCCGCTGGGACAGGGGGCCCCCTCCCATAGCAATCAGCCCCAGCATTTT
CASGPLGQGAPSHSNQPQHF
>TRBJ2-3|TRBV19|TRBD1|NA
TGTGCCAGTCGGGACAGACTCTACACAGATACGCAGTATTTT
CASRDRLYTDTQYF
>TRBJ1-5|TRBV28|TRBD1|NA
TGTGCCAGCAGTTTAGGACAGGGCGGCAATCAGCCCCAGCATTTT
CASSLGQGGNQPQHF
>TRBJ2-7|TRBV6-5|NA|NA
TGTGCCAGCAGCGCAGGCAGGGCACCCTCCTACGAGCAGTACTTC
CASSAGRAPSYEQYF
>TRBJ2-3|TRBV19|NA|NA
TGTGCCAGTAGTTGGTGGCTCTTCACAGATACGCAGTATTTT
CASSWWLFTDTQYF
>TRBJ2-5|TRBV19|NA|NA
TGTGCCAGTAAGCAGACACACCAAGAGACCCAGTACTTC
CASKQTHQETQYF
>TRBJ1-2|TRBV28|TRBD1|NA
TGTGCCAGCAGTTTAGGTCCAGGGGGCAGCTATGGCTACACCTTC
CASSLGPGGSYGYTF
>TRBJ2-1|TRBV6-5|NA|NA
TGTGCCAGCAGTCGCGCGGGCACTCCAAACAATGAGCAGTTCTTC
CASSRAGTPNNEQFF
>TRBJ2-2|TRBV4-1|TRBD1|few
TGCGCCAGCAGCCCCGCGGCAGGGGGCATCACCGGGGAGCTGTTTTTT
CASSPAAGGITGELFF
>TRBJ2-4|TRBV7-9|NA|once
TGTGCCAGCAGCCACAACACCTTAGCCAAAAACATTCAGTACTTC
CASSHNTLAKNIQYF
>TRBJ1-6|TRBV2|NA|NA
TGTGCCAGCAGTGTTACGGGAACTAATTCACCCCTCCACTTT
CASSVTGTNSPLHF
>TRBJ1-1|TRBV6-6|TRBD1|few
TGTGCCAGCAGTCAACTCTGGAACAGGGGGCAGTGGGACACTGAAGCTTTCTTT
CASSQLWNRGQWDTEAFF
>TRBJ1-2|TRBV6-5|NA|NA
TGTGCCAGCTGGGGCAGAAACTATGGCTACACCTTC
CASWGRNYGYTF
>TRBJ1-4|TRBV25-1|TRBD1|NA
TGTGCCAGCAGTACAGACAGGGGCCGGATGAATGAAAAACTGTTTTTT
CASSTDRGRMNEKLFF
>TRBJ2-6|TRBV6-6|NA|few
TGTGCCAGCCTCGCTGGGGCCAACGTCCTGACTTTC
CASLAGANVLTF
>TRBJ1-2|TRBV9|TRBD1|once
TGTGCCAGCAGCACCGACAGGGAGGAAGGCTACACCTTC
CASSTDREEGYTF
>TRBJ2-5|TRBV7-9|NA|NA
TGTGCCAGCAGCCCCGTCTCGCAAGAGACCCAGTACTTC
CASSPVSQETQYF
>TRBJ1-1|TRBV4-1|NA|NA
TGCGCCAGCAGCCACAGAGGAGGAAACATGAACACTGAAGCTTTCTTT
CASSHRGGNMNTEAFF